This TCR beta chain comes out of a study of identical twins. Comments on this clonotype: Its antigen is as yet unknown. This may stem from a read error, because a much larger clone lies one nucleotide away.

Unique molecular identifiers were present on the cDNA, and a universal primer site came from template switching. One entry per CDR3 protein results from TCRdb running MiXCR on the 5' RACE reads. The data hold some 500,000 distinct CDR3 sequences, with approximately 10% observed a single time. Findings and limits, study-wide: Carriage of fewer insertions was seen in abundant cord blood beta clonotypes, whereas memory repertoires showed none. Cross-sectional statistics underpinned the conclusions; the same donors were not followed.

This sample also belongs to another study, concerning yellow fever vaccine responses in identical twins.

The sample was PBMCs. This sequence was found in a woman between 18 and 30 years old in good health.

CDR3 amino acids: CASSLPRDLLLAAGTQYF. CDR3 nucleotide sequence: TGTGCCAGCAGCTTGCCACGGGACCTCCTCCTGGCGGCAGGTACGCAGTATTTT. V is TRBV5-5 and J is TRBJ2-3; D assignment may be TRBD1 or TRBD2 (5 bases each). The CDR3 contains 18 residues. V was cut by 1 base and J by 8 bases, with 26 bases left in between. Germline V CDR1 and CDR2: SGHKS, YYEKEE (reference sequence).